The T cell receptor (beta chain) described here comes from a study of T cell repertoires in cytomegalovirus infection (dated by TCRdb to between 2018 and 2021). For context, the study as a whole: Donor HLA type was relevant to the analysis, because carriage of CMV infection together with the matching HLA type was indicated by public TCR beta signatures.

The reads were generated on an Illumina HiSeq 1500. In-frame beta chains were kept once TCRdb had trimmed the public reads at Q25 with fastp and called clones with MiXCR. Duplicate CDR3 protein sequences are folded into a single record with the most common DNA and genes. Counted in this sample were 250,000 to 300,000 distinct CDR3 sequences; 8% to 9.5% of them appeared once. Roughly 16% of the sample comes from the top ten. The junction carries 11 bases between V and J, which are trimmed by 6 bases and 5 bases respectively. The CDR3 covers 12 residues, taking in both the cysteine and the phenylalanine. CDR3 DNA is the only sequence kept; it has 36 bases, read in frame from the first base. The germline V gene provides CDR1 ENHRY and CDR2 SYGVKD. Study-level results and caveats: The ex vivo response was dominated by HLA-C-restricted CMV-specific TCR beta clonotypes, and the single most frequent clonotype in two of eight donors was supplied by these HLA-C-restricted clonotypes. In both this cohort and an independent roughly 330-donor cohort, the cumulative frequency of public TCR beta family members distinguished carriers of CMV infection plus the relevant HLA type.

This clonotype showed up just a few times. The antigen it binds to is not known. No quality values exist for individual bases; no much larger clone is one base distant. In this chain, TRBV10-3 is recombined with TRBJ2-7; tentative D gene TRBD2, with 6 bases matching. This clonotype was obtained from a human donor in good health (CMV status not recorded). Some clones in this sample may be carry-over from other donors' samples. The sample comprised PBMCs. DNA sequence: TGTGCCATCAGCGAGACTAGTAACGAGCAGTACTTC. Translated, it reads CAISETSNEQYF.